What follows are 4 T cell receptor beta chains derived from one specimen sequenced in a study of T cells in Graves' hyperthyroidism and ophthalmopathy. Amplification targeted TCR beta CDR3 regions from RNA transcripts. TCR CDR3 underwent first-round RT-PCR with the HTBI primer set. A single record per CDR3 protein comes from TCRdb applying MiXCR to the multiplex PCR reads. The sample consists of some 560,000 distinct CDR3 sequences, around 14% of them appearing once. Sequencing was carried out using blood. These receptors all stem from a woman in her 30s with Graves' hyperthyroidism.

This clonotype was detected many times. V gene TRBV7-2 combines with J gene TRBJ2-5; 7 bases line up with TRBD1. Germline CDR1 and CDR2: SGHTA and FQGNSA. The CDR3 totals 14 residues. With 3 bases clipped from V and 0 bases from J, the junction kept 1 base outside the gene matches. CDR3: CASSFGTDQETQYF. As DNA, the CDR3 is TGTGCCAGCAGCTTTGGGACAGACCAAGAGACCCAGTACTTC.

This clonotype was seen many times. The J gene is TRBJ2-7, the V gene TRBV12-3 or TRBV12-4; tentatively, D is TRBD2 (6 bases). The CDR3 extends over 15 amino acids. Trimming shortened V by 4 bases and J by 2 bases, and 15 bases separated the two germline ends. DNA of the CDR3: TGTGCCAGCAGTTCCGCTAGCGTCCTTCCCTACGAGCAGTACTTC. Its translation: CASSSASVLPYEQYF.

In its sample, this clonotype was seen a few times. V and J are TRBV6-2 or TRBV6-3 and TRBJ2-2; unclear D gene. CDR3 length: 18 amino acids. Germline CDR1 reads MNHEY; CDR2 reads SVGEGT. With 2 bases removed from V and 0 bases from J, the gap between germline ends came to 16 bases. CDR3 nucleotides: TGTGCCAGCAGTTACCTACGCGGTCTAGGAACGAACACCGGGGAGCTGTTTTTT. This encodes CASSYLRGLGTNTGELFF.

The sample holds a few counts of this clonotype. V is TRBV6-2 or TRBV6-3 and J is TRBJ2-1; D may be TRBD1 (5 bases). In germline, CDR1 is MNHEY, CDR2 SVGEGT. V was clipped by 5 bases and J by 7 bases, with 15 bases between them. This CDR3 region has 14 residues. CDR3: CASSQYPGFNEQFF. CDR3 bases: TGTGCCAGCAGTCAATACCCAGGGTTTAATGAGCAGTTCTTC.